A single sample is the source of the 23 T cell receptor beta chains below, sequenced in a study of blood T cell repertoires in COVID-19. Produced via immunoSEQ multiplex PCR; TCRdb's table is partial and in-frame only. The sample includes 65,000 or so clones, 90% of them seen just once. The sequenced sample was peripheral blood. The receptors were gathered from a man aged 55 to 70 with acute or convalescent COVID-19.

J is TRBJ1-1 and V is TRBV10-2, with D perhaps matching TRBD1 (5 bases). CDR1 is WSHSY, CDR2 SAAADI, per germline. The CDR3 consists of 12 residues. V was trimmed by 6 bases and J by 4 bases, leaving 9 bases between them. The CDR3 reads CASRQGVTEAFF. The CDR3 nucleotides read TGCGCCAGCAGGCAGGGCGTCACTGAAGCTTTCTTT.

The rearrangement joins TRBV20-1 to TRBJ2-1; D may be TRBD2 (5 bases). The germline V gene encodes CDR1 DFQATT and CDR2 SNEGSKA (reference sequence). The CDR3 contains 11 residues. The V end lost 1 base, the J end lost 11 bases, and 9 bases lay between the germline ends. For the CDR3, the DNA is TGCAGTGCTAGAGTCGAGGGCCAGCAGTTCTTC. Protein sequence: CSARVEGQQFF.

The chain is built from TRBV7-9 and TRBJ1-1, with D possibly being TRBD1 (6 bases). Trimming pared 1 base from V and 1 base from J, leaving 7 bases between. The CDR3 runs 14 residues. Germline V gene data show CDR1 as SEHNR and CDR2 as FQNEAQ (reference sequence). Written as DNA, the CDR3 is TGTGCCAGCAGCTTAGAGACAGGGAACACTGAAGCTTTCTTT. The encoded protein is CASSLETGNTEAFF.

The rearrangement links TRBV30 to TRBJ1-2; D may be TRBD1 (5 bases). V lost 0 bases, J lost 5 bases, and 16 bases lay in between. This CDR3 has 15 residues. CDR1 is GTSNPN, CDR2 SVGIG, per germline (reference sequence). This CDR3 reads CAWSVRAGHGYGYTF. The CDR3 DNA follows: TGTGCCTGGAGTGTAAGGGCAGGGCACGGGTATGGCTACACCTTC.

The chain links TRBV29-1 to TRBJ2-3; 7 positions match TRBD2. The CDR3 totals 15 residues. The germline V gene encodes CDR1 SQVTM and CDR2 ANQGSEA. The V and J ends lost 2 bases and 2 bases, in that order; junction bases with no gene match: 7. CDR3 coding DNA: TGCAGCGTTGAACTAGCGGCTCTAATCACAGATACGCAGTATTTT. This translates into CSVELAALITDTQYF.

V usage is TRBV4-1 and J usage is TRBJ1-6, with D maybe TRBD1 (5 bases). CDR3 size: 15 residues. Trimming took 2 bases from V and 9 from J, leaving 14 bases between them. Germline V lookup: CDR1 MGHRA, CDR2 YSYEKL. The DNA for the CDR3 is TGCGCCAGCAGCCAATCCGGGAGGAGGGGTTCACCCCTCCACTTT. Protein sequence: CASSQSGRRGSPLHF.

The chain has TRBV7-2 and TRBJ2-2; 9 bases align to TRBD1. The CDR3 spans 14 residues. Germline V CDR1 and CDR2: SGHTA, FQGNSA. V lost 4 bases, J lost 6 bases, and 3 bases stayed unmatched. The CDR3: CASSSTGGSGELFF. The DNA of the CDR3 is TGTGCCAGCAGCTCGACAGGGGGATCCGGGGAGCTGTTTTTT.

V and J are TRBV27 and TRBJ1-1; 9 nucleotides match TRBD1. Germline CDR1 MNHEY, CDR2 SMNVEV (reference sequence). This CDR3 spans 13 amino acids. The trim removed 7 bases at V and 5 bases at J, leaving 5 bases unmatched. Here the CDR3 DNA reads TGTGCCAGCATCCCCGGACAGGGGACTGAAGCTTTCTTT. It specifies CASIPGQGTEAFF.

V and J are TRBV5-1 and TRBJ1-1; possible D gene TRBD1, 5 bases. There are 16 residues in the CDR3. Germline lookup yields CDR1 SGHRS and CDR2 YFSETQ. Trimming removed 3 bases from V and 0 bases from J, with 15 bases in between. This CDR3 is CASSSREGLLNTEAFF. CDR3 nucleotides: TGCGCCAGCAGCTCCCGGGAGGGGCTCTTGAACACTGAAGCTTTCTTT.

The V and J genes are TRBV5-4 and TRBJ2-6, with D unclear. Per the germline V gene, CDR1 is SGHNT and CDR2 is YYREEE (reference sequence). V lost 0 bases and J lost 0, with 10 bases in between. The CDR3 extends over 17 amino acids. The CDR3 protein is CASSLGSRVSGANVLTF. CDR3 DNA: TGTGCCAGCAGCTTGGGAAGTAGAGTCTCTGGGGCCAACGTCCTGACTTTC. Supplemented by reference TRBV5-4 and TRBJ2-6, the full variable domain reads ETGVTQSPTHLIKTRGQQVTLRCSSQSGHNTVSWYQQALGQGPQFIFQYYREEENGRGNFPPRFSGLQFPNYSSELNVNALELDDSALYLCASSLGSRVSGANVLTFGAGSRLTVL.

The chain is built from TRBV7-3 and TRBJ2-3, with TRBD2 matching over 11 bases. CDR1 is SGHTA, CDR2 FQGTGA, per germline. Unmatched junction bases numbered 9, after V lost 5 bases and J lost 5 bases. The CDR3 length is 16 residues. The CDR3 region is CASSRYSGGAEDTQYF. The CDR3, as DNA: TGTGCCAGCAGCCGCTATAGCGGGGGGGCAGAAGATACGCAGTATTTT.

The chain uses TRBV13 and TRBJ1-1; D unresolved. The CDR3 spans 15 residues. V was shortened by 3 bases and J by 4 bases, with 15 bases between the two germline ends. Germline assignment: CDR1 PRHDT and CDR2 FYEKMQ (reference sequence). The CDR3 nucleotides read TGTGCCAGCAGCTTTAGGCGGGCGGGAGGCACTGAAGCTTTCTTT. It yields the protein CASSFRRAGGTEAFF. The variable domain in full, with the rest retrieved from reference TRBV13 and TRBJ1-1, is AAGVIQSPRHLIKEKRETATLKCYPIPRHDTVYWYQQGPGQDPQFLISFYEKMQSDKGSIPDRFSAQQFSDYHSELNMSSLELGDSALYFCASSFRRAGGTEAFFGQGTRLTVV.

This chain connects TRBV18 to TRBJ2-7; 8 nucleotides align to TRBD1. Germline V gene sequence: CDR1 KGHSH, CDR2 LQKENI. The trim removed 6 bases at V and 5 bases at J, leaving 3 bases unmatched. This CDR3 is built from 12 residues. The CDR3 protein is CASSRTGNEQYF. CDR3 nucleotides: TGTGCCAGCTCCCGGACAGGGAACGAGCAGTACTTC.

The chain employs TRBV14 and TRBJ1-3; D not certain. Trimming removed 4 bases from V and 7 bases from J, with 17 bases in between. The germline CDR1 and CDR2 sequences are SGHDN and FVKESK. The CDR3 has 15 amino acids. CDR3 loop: CASSPRAFSVNTIYF. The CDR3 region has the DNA TGTGCCAGCAGCCCGAGGGCGTTTTCAGTCAACACCATATATTTT.

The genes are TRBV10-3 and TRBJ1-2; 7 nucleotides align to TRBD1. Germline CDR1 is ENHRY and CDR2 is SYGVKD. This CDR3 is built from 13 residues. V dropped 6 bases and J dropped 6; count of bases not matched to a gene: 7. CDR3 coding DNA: TGTGCCATCAGAGCCGGGACAGAGGATGGCTACACCTTC. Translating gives CAIRAGTEDGYTF.

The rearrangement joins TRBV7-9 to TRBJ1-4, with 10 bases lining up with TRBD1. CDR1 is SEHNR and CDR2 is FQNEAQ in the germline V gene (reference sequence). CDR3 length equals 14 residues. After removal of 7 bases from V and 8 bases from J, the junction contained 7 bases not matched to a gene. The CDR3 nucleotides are TGTGCCAGCACCACCGGGACAGGGGCCGAAAAACTGTTTTTT. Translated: CASTTGTGAEKLFF.

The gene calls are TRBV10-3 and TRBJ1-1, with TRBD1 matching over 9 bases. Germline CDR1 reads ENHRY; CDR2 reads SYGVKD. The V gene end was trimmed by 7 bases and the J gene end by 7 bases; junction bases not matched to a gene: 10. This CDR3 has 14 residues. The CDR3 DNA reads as TGTGCCATCACACAGGGGGCCAAGGGGGATGAAGCTTTCTTT. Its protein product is CAITQGAKGDEAFF.

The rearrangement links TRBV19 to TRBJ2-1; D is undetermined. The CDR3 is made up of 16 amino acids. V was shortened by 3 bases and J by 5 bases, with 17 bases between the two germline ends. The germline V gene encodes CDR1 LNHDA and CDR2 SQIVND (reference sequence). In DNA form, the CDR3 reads TGTGCCAGTAGTATGGGTTGGCTAGAGCCACACAATGAGCAGTTCTTC. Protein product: CASSMGWLEPHNEQFF. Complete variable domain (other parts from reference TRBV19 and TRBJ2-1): DGGITQSPKYLFRKEGQNVTLSCEQNLNHDAMYWYRQDPGQGLRLIYYSQIVNDFQKGDIAEGYSVSREKKESFPLTVTSAQKNPTAFYLCASSMGWLEPHNEQFFGPGTRLTVL.

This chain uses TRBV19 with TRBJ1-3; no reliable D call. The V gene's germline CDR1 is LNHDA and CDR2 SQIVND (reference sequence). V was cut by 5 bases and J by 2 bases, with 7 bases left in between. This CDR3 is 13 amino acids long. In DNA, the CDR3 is TGTGCCAGTAGTGTACGAGCTGGAAACACCATATATTTT. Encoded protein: CASSVRAGNTIYF.

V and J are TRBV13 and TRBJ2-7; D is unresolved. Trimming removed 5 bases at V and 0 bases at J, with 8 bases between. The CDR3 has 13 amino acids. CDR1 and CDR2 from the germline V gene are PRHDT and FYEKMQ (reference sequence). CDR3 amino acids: CASSTRSSYEQYF. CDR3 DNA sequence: TGTGCCAGCAGCACCAGAAGCTCCTACGAGCAGTACTTC.

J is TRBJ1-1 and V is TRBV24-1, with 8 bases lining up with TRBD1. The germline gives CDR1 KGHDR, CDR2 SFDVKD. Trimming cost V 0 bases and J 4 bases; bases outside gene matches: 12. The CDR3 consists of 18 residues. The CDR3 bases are TGTGCCACCAGTGATTTGCACCTGGCAGGGGGCCCGGGCACTGAAGCTTTCTTT. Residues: CATSDLHLAGGPGTEAFF.

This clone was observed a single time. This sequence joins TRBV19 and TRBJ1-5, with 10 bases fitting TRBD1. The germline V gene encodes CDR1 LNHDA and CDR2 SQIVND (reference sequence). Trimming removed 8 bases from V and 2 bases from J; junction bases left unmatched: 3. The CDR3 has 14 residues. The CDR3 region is CASRQGAGNQPQHF. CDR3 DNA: TGTGCCAGTCGACAGGGGGCCGGCAATCAGCCCCAGCATTTT.

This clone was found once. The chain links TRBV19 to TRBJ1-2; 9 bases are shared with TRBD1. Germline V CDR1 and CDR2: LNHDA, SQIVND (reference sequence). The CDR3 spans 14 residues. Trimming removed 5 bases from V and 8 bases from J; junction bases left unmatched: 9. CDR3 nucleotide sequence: TGTGCCAGTAGTGCGCGGGACAGGGTAAGCGGCTACACCTTC. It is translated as CASSARDRVSGYTF.